This T cell receptor beta chain was sequenced for a study of breast tumors, draining lymph nodes, adjacent tissues (dated by TCRdb to the mid-2010s). Context from the whole study: The study compared TCR beta repertoires across tumor, adjacent nontumor tissue and axillary lymph nodes from breast cancer patients. In human breast cancer, the study set out to assess how tumor, surrounding tissue and draining lymph node repertoires relate to one another and whether T cells might be exchanged between them. Paper-wide results and their limitations: Tumor and nontumor tissue repertoires were significantly more similar in luminal-like than in basal-like breast cancer. The data were considered consistent with the idea that most tumor T cells come from the lymph node and then expand in tumor tissue. Tumor T-cell repertoires showed less diversity than lymph node repertoires and more diversity than nontumor tissue repertoires, and tumor T-cell repertoires showed preferential V and J gene usage. Rather than being directly demonstrated, the conclusion that tumor T cells originate in lymph nodes was presented as consistent with a hypothesis.

Sequencing relied on an Illumina HiSeq 2000. Multiplex PCR amplification was used to generate the TCR beta chain libraries. The amplified TCR beta chain products were analyzed by high-throughput sequencing. TCRdb took the public reads, trimmed them with fastp at Q25, ran MiXCR for clone calling and kept in-frame beta chains. Duplicate CDR3 protein sequences are folded into a single record with the most common DNA and genes. Present in this sample are 130,000 or so distinct CDR3 sequences, 32% of which were seen just once. The ten largest clonotypes hold less than 2.5% of the sample. Concerning this clonotype: Its cognate antigen has yet to be identified. Base qualities are not recorded, but no much larger clone differs from it by a single base.

Inclusive of the bounding cysteine and phenylalanine, the CDR3 is 12 residues long. Only the CDR3 region is kept as DNA, spanning 36 bases read in frame from base 1. The germline V gene provides CDR1 SGHRS and CDR2 YFSETQ. V is pared back by 0 bases and J by 12 bases, with 12 bases lying between the germline termini. The axillary draining lymph nodes of breast cancer patients were the source of the lymph node samples. The source is a female donor with breast cancer. Some clones in this sample may be carry-over from other donors' samples. The sequence joins TRBV5-1 to TRBJ1-2; no D gene can be assigned with confidence. The source material was axillary lymph node tissue. The base sequence is TGCGCCAGCAGCTTGGACGGACCAGGAAACACCTTC. It codes for CASSLDGPGNTF.